This T cell receptor beta chain was retrieved from a study of early T cells in non-severe SARS-CoV-2 infection. Background on the study: Sequencing of bulk RNA from unsorted whole blood was done, without chain pairing. Study-wide results and caveats: Comparison of clonotypes with VDJdb favored anti-spike CD8 responses while missing private and CD4 specificities.

Tagging with unique molecular identifiers was applied to individual cDNA molecules. One entry per CDR3 protein, called by TCRdb with MiXCR from the 5' RACE reads. The data contain about 48,000 distinct CDR3 sequences, 7% to 8% of them seen just once; the ten biggest clones take up 4.5% to 7%. Germline CDR1 MDHEN, CDR2 SYDVKM. The CDR3 length is 11 residues. On this clonotype: What it binds is not known. A much larger clone differs from this one at a single base, so this may be a read error.

Material for sequencing was whole blood. The source of this sequence is an adult who was a healthcare worker with PCR-confirmed SARS-CoV-2 infection or an uninfected control (not recorded which). The rearrangement uses TRBV28 and TRBJ2-1; TRBD1 matches 7 bases. The CDR3 sequence: CASSFSTGKSF. DNA of the CDR3: TGTGCCAGCAGTTTTTCGACAGGGAAGTCCTTC.